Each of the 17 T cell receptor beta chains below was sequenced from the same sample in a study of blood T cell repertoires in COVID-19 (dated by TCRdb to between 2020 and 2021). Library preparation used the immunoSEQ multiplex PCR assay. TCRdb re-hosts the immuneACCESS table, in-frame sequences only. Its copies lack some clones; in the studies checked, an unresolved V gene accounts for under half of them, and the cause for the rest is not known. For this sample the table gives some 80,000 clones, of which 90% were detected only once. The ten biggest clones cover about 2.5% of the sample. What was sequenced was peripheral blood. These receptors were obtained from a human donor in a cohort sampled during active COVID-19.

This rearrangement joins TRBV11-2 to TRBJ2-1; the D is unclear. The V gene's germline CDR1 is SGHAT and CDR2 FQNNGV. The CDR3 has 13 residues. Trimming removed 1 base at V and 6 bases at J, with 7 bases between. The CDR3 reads CASSLVTVNEQFF. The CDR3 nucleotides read TGTGCCAGCAGCTTAGTCACGGTCAATGAGCAGTTCTTC.

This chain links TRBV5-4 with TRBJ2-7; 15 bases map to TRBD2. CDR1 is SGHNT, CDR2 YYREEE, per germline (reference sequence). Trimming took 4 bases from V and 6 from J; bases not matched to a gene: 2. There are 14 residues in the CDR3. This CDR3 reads CASSGGLAGGEQYF. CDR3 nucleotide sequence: TGTGCCAGCAGCGGGGGACTAGCGGGGGGCGAGCAGTACTTC.

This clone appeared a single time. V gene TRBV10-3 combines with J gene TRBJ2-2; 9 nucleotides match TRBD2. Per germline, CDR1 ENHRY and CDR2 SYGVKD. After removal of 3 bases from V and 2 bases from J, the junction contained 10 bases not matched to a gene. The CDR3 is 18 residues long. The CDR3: CAISDPTSGPTNTGELFF. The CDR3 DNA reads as TGTGCCATCAGTGATCCGACTAGCGGCCCAACCAACACCGGGGAGCTGTTTTTT.

CDR3: CASSIEAGVGQPQHF. The CDR3 region has the DNA TGTGCCAGTAGTATAGAGGCAGGGGTGGGTCAGCCCCAGCATTTT. This sequence joins TRBV19 and TRBJ1-5; tentatively, D is TRBD1 (6 bases). This CDR3 comprises 15 residues. Deletions cut 0 bases from V and 6 bases from J, with 12 bases between. Germline loops: CDR1 LNHDA, CDR2 SQIVND (reference sequence). Full variable domain (rest looked up from reference TRBV19 and TRBJ1-5): DGGITQSPKYLFRKEGQNVTLSCEQNLNHDAMYWYRQDPGQGLRLIYYSQIVNDFQKGDIAEGYSVSREKKESFPLTVTSAQKNPTAFYLCASSIEAGVGQPQHFGDGTRLSIL.

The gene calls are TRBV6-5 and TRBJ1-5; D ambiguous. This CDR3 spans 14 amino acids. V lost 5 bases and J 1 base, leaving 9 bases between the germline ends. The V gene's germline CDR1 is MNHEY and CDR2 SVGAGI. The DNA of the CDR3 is TGTGCCAGCAGTAAGGAGGTCAGCAATCAGCCCCAGCATTTT. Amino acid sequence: CASSKEVSNQPQHF.

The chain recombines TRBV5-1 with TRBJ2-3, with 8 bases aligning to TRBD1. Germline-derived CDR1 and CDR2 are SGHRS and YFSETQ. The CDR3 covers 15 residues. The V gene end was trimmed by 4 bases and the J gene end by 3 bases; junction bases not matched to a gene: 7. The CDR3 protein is CASSPWDRQTDTQYF. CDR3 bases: TGCGCCAGCAGCCCTTGGGACAGGCAAACAGATACGCAGTATTTT. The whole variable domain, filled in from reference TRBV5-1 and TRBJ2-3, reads KAGVTQTPRYLIKTRGQQVTLSCSPISGHRSVSWYQQTPGQGLQFLFEYFSETQRNKGNFPGRFSGRQFSNSRSEMNVSTLELGDSALYLCASSPWDRQTDTQYFGPGTRLTVL.

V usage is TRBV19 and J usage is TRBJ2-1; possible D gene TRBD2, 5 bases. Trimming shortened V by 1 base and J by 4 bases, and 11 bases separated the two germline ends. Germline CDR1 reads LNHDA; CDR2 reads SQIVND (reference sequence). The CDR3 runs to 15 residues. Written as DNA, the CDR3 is TGTGCCAGTAGTATAGGGACTGGGTTTTACAATGAGCAGTTCTTC. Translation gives CASSIGTGFYNEQFF.

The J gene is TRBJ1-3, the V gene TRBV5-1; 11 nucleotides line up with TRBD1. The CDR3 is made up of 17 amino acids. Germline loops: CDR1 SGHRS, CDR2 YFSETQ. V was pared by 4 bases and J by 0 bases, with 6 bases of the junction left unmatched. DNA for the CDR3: TGCGCCAGCAGCCTGGACAGGGGGCCCCTCTCTGGAAACACCATATATTTT. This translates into CASSLDRGPLSGNTIYF.

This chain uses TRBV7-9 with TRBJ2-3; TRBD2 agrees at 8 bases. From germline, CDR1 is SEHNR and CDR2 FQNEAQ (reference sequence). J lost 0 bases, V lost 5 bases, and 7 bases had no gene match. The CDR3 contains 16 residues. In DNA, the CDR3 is TGTGCCAGCAGCCCAGTTACTAGCGGTAGCACAGATACGCAGTATTTT. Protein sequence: CASSPVTSGSTDTQYF.

The CDR3 loop is CASSLEADQPQHF. The DNA for the CDR3 is TGTGCCAGCAGCTTAGAGGCCGATCAGCCCCAGCATTTT. V usage is TRBV11-2 and J usage is TRBJ1-5; D is undetermined. Germline V CDR1 and CDR2: SGHAT, FQNNGV. This CDR3 is built from 13 residues. The germline V and J ends were trimmed by 0 bases and 5 bases, with 5 bases remaining between them.

CDR3 residues: CASRPRQGYNEQFF. CDR3 nucleotides: TGTGCCAGCAGACCCAGACAGGGCTACAATGAGCAGTTCTTC. This chain connects TRBV6-5 to TRBJ2-1; 7 bases line up with TRBD1. CDR1 is MNHEY and CDR2 is SVGAGI in the germline V gene. J lost 3 bases, V lost 6 bases, and 5 bases had no gene match. The CDR3 is 14 amino acids.

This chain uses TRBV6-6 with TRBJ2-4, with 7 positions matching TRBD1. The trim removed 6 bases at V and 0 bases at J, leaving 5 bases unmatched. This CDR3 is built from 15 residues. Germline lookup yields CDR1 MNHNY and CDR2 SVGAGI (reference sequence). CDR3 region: CASRRDSRAKNIQYF. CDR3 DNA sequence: TGTGCCAGCAGACGGGACAGCAGAGCCAAAAACATTCAGTACTTC.

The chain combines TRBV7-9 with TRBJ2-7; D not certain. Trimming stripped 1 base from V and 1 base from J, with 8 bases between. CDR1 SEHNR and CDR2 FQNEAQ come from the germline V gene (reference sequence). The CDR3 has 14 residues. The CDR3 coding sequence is TGTGCCAGCAGCTTAGTATCCGCGTCCTACGAGCAGTACTTC. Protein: CASSLVSASYEQYF.

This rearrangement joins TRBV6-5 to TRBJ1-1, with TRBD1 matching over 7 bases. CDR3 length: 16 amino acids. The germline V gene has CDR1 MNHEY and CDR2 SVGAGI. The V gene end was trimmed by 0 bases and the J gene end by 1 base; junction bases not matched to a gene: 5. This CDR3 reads CASSYSQGEKNTEAFF. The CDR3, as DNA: TGTGCCAGCAGTTACTCCCAGGGGGAGAAGAACACTGAAGCTTTCTTT.

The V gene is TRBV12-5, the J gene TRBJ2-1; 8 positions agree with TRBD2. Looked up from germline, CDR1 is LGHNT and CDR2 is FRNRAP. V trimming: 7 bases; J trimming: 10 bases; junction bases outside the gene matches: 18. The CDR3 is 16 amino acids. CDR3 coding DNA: TGTGCTAGTGCCTCTGGGGGAGGAGCGGGAGCGGGGGAGCAGTTCTTC. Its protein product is CASASGGGAGAGEQFF.

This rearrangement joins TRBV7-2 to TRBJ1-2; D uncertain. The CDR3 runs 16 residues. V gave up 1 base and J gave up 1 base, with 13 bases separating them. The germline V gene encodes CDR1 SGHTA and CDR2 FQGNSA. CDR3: CASSLVRGALNYGYTF. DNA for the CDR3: TGTGCCAGCAGCTTAGTAAGAGGTGCACTTAACTATGGCTACACCTTC.

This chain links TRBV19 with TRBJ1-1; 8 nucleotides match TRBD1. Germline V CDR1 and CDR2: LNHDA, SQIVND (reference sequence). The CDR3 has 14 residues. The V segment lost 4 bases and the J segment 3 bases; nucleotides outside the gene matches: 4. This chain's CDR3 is CASSRTGYDTEAFF. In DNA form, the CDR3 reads TGTGCCAGTAGTAGGACAGGGTACGACACTGAAGCTTTCTTT.